Below, one T cell receptor beta chain is given with its context. What it binds is not known. The germline V and J ends were trimmed by 5 bases and 11 bases, with 4 bases remaining between them. CDR1 SGHTA and CDR2 FQGNSA come from the germline V gene. The CDR3 sequence is 9 residues long. This entry is derived from a study of T-cell reconstitution after alpha-beta-depleted transplantation in children. This sample's TCRbeta library carried unique molecular identifier barcodes. MiXCR, applied by TCRdb to the PCR reads, yields one record per CDR3 protein. Of a few hundred thousand distinct CDR3 sequences detected, under 15% appear once; the ten largest clones hold roughly 2.3%. Overall study results and limits: Two months or so post-transplant, alpha-beta T cells reportedly derived from several hundred expanded graft clones. After one year, T-cell counts and TCRbeta diversity mostly came from new T cells.

Sample: PBMCs, mostly from graft donor cells, taken 360 days after TCRalphabeta/CD19-depleted stem cell transplant. V and J are TRBV7-2 and TRBJ2-1; D is unclear. This receptor was identified in a male patient aged 10 to 17 who had a stem cell transplant for acute myeloid leukemia, so the T cells may come from the graft donor. Here the CDR3 DNA reads TGTGCCAGCAGCCGGCAGCAGTTCTTC. It yields the protein CASSRQQFF.